The 27 T cell receptor beta chains listed next were all sequenced from one sample in a study of response to subunit inactivated influenza vaccine. One entry per CDR3 protein results from TCRdb running MiXCR on the RT-PCR reads. The top ten hold roughly 10% of the sample, which has about 830,000 distinct CDR3 sequences, approximately 17% seen once. The sequencing used PBMCs from blood, collected around 5 days after vaccination. Receptor source: a man aged 45-65 years who received an inactivated influenza vaccine.

This chain connects TRBV11-2 to TRBJ2-3; 7 positions agree with TRBD1. The CDR3 runs to 14 residues. The germline gives CDR1 SGHAT, CDR2 FQNNGV. V dropped 8 bases and J dropped 2; count of bases not matched to a gene: 7. The CDR3 sequence: CASGVGQLTDTQYF. CDR3 bases: TGTGCCAGCGGGGTGGGACAGCTCACAGATACGCAGTATTTT. Supplemented by reference TRBV11-2 and TRBJ2-3, the full variable domain reads EAGVAQSPRYKIIEKRQSVAFWCNPISGHATLYWYQQILGQGPKLLIQFQNNGVVDDSQLPKDRFSAERLKGVDSTLKIQPAKLEDSAVYLCASGVGQLTDTQYFGPGTRLTVL.

The DNA of the CDR3 is TGTGCCAGCAGCGGGAGAGGGAGGAGTGAGCAGTTCTTC. This sequence encodes CASSGRGRSEQFF. The chain recombines TRBV11-3 with TRBJ2-1; D is perhaps TRBD2 (6 bases). Germline assignment: CDR1 SGHNT and CDR2 YENEEA. The CDR3 has 13 amino acids. Trimming stripped 5 bases from V and 9 bases from J, with 14 bases between.

This chain uses TRBV7-2 with TRBJ1-5; 7 nucleotides match TRBD1. The V and J ends lost 5 bases and 7 bases, in that order; junction bases with no gene match: 11. This CDR3 is built from 15 residues. CDR1 and CDR2 from the germline V gene are SGHTA and FQGNSA. CDR3 sequence reads: CASSTGDVIWQPQHF. For the CDR3, the DNA is TGTGCCAGCAGCACAGGGGATGTTATATGGCAGCCCCAGCATTTT.

This sequence joins TRBV6-2 or TRBV6-3 and TRBJ1-1; D unresolved. CDR1 and CDR2 (germline): MNHEY, SVGEGT. Trimming took 4 bases from V and 1 from J, leaving 10 bases between them. There are 14 residues in the CDR3. DNA for the CDR3: TGTGCCAGCAGTTGGTTGTACAGGAACACTGAAGCTTTCTTT. Its protein product is CASSWLYRNTEAFF.

This clonotype has at least ten counts. The J gene is TRBJ1-5, the V gene TRBV20-1; 7 nucleotides match TRBD1. V lost 5 bases and J lost 3; bases outside the gene matches: 7. Germline V gene lookup returns CDR1 DFQATT and CDR2 SNEGSKA (reference sequence). This CDR3 is built from 14 residues. CDR3 loop: CSASPGGYNQPQHF. Written as DNA, the CDR3 is TGCAGTGCTTCCCCAGGGGGATACAATCAGCCCCAGCATTTT.

In this sample, this clonotype turned up a few times. This rearrangement joins TRBV6-2 or TRBV6-3 to TRBJ2-7, with D possibly being TRBD1 (6 bases). This CDR3 spans 14 amino acids. V was pared by 9 bases and J by 1 base, with 16 bases between. Germline V gene sequence: CDR1 MNHEY, CDR2 SVGEGT. CDR3 sequence reads: CASWNGQLSYEQYF. CDR3 nucleotide sequence: TGTGCCAGTTGGAACGGACAGCTTTCCTACGAGCAGTACTTC.

The rearrangement uses TRBV29-1 and TRBJ2-3, with 7 bases matching TRBD2. Unmatched junction bases numbered 7, after V lost 3 bases and J lost 1 base. Germline V gene lookup returns CDR1 SQVTM and CDR2 ANQGSEA. The CDR3 spans 15 residues. The CDR3 loop is CSVESRGVGTDTQYF. DNA of the CDR3: TGCAGCGTTGAGTCTCGGGGGGTTGGCACAGATACGCAGTATTTT.

CDR3 residues: CASSFSNTLRQGVREKLFF. The CDR3 nucleotides read TGTGCCAGCAGTTTCTCAAACACCTTACGACAGGGGGTGAGGGAAAAACTGTTTTTT. V usage is TRBV6-5 and J usage is TRBJ1-4; 9 bases are a match to TRBD1. Germline values: CDR1 MNHEY, CDR2 SVGAGI. The CDR3 totals 19 residues. J lost 8 bases, V lost 4 bases, and 20 bases had no gene match.

This clonotype came up a few times. The chain uses TRBV6-5 and TRBJ2-3; 11 positions agree with TRBD2. Germline V gene sequence: CDR1 MNHEY, CDR2 SVGAGI. Unmatched junction bases numbered 11, after V lost 4 bases and J lost 2 bases. This CDR3 spans 18 amino acids. The CDR3 is CASSSRGASGGSTDTQYF. The CDR3 DNA is TGTGCCAGCAGTTCCCGGGGTGCTAGCGGGGGGTCCACAGATACGCAGTATTTT.

The sample holds a few counts of this clonotype. The V call is TRBV14, the J call TRBJ2-3; 7 nucleotides match TRBD2. CDR1 and CDR2 (germline): SGHDN, FVKESK. Trimming cost V 4 bases and J 0 bases; bases outside gene matches: 7. This CDR3 is built from 16 residues. CDR3 protein: CASSRGGASSTDTQYF. For the CDR3, the DNA is TGTGCCAGCAGCCGCGGGGGTGCCTCGAGCACAGATACGCAGTATTTT. The whole variable domain, filled in from reference TRBV14 and TRBJ2-3, reads EAGVTQFPSHSVIEKGQTVTLRCDPISGHDNLYWYRRVMGKEIKFLLHFVKESKQDESGMPNNRFLAERTGGTYSTLKVQPAELEDSGVYFCASSRGGASSTDTQYFGPGTRLTVL.

The chain joins TRBV20-1 to TRBJ2-7; a weak D match, TRBD1 (5 bases). Germline assignment: CDR1 DFQATT and CDR2 SNEGSKA (reference sequence). V was trimmed by 2 bases and J by 4 bases, leaving 9 bases between them. There are 12 residues in the CDR3. The CDR3 protein is CSARQQGYEQYF. For the CDR3, the DNA is TGCAGTGCTAGACAGCAGGGATACGAGCAGTACTTC.

This chain joins TRBV28 and TRBJ2-5; D may be TRBD2 (5 bases). The CDR3 runs to 14 residues. The V end was cut by 5 bases, the J end by 5 bases, with 15 bases between. Germline V gene lookup returns CDR1 MDHEN and CDR2 SYDVKM. CDR3 protein: CASSRAERLETQYF. As DNA, the CDR3 is TGTGCCAGCAGTCGGGCGGAGCGGTTGGAGACCCAGTACTTC.

The rearrangement uses TRBV5-1 and TRBJ2-7, with TRBD2 matching over 9 bases. V dropped 1 base and J dropped 3; count of bases not matched to a gene: 11. CDR1 and CDR2 from the germline V gene are SGHRS and YFSETQ. The CDR3 extends over 17 amino acids. The CDR3 coding sequence is TGCGCCAGCAGCTTGATTCCTAGCGGGATAACATACTACGAGCAGTACTTC. Residues: CASSLIPSGITYYEQYF.

The chain links TRBV6-2 or TRBV6-3 to TRBJ2-2, with TRBD2 matching 8 bases. CDR1 and CDR2 from the germline V gene are MNHEY and SVGEGT. This CDR3 contains 15 residues. V lost 8 bases and J lost 5; bases outside the gene matches: 10. DNA of the CDR3: TGTGCCAGCGCCGGGACTAGAGATTATACCGGGGAGCTGTTTTTT. As protein: CASAGTRDYTGELFF.

The chain uses TRBV5-1 and TRBJ2-1, with 7 nucleotides matching TRBD1. The CDR3 is 18 residues long. Trimming took 1 base from V and 0 from J; bases not matched to a gene: 10. Germline V lookup: CDR1 SGHRS, CDR2 YFSETQ. This chain's CDR3 is CASSLRTGAIPSYNEQFF. The CDR3 nucleotides are TGCGCCAGCAGCTTGAGAACAGGGGCCATCCCCTCCTACAATGAGCAGTTCTTC. The variable domain in full, with the rest retrieved from reference TRBV5-1 and TRBJ2-1, is KAGVTQTPRYLIKTRGQQVTLSCSPISGHRSVSWYQQTPGQGLQFLFEYFSETQRNKGNFPGRFSGRQFSNSRSEMNVSTLELGDSALYLCASSLRTGAIPSYNEQFFGPGTRLTVL.

Many counts were recorded for this clonotype. The gene calls are TRBV27 and TRBJ2-1; TRBD2 agrees at 11 bases. From germline, CDR1 is MNHEY and CDR2 SMNVEV (reference sequence). CDR3 size: 15 residues. J gave up 8 bases and V 2 bases, and 5 bases lay outside the gene matches. CDR3 sequence (DNA): TGTGCCAGCAGTTTAGTGACTAGCGGGACCGATGAGCAGTTCTTC. Translating it yields CASSLVTSGTDEQFF.

In this sample, this clonotype turned up a few times. The chain has TRBV5-1 and TRBJ1-2; D not resolved. Trimming stripped 0 bases from V and 2 bases from J, with 5 bases between. This CDR3 contains 13 residues. Germline V gene data show CDR1 as SGHRS and CDR2 as YFSETQ. The CDR3 spells CASSLVENYGYTF. CDR3 nucleotide sequence: TGCGCCAGCAGCTTGGTCGAGAACTATGGCTACACCTTC.

This clonotype was detected only a few times. V usage is TRBV5-5 and J usage is TRBJ2-2, with 9 nucleotides matching TRBD1. The CDR3 has 17 amino acids. Unmatched junction bases numbered 14, after V lost 3 bases and J lost 8 bases. The germline CDR1 and CDR2 sequences are SGHKS and YYEKEE (reference sequence). The CDR3 here is CASSSILGQGVSGELFF. The CDR3 DNA sequence: TGTGCCAGCAGCTCTATTTTGGGACAGGGTGTTTCGGGGGAGCTGTTTTTT.

V and J are TRBV28 and TRBJ2-5, with D possibly being TRBD2 (5 bases). This CDR3 is built from 14 residues. Between the trimmed V and J ends, which lost 6 bases and 3 bases, there was a span of 14 bases. Germline V CDR1 and CDR2: MDHEN, SYDVKM. CDR3 region: CASRNLGEKETQYF. In nucleotides, the CDR3 is TGTGCCAGCAGGAATCTCGGGGAGAAAGAGACCCAGTACTTC.

The gene calls are TRBV20-1 and TRBJ2-7, with no clear D. The CDR3 contains 12 residues. CDR1 is DFQATT and CDR2 is SNEGSKA in the germline V gene (reference sequence). V was clipped by 0 bases and J by 9 bases, with 12 bases between them. CDR3 bases: TGCAGTGCTAGAGAATGGCGCCCCGGGCAGTACTTC. It codes for CSAREWRPGQYF.

The rearrangement links TRBV20-1 to TRBJ1-5; tentative D call: TRBD1 (5 bases). The V gene lost 0 bases and the J gene lost 0 bases, with 9 bases spanning the gap. The CDR3 covers 15 residues. The germline CDR1 and CDR2 sequences are DFQATT and SNEGSKA (reference sequence). The CDR3 nucleotides are TGCAGTGCTAGAGATAGGGGTTATAGCAATCAGCCCCAGCATTTT. It codes for CSARDRGYSNQPQHF.

This clonotype was observed many times. The chain recombines TRBV12-3 or TRBV12-4 with TRBJ2-1, with 11 bases matching TRBD2. The junction had 6 bases not matched to a gene; V was cut back by 6 bases and J by 5 bases. The CDR3 totals 15 residues. As DNA, the CDR3 is TGTGCCAGCAGGAACCGGGGACTAGCGGACAATGAGCAGTTCTTC. Translating gives CASRNRGLADNEQFF.

The chain has TRBV29-1 and TRBJ2-7; tentatively, D is TRBD1 (5 bases). The V end was cut by 7 bases, the J end by 3 bases, with 13 bases between. The CDR3 covers 12 residues. Germline-derived CDR1 and CDR2 are SQVTM and ANQGSEA. CDR3 region: CSARRQNYEQYF. CDR3 bases: TGCAGCGCCCGACGACAGAACTACGAGCAGTACTTC.

This clonotype was seen a few times. The genes are TRBV11-2 and TRBJ2-3; D gene ambiguous. The germline V gene encodes CDR1 SGHAT and CDR2 FQNNGV. The CDR3 is 12 amino acids. V lost 1 base to trimming and J lost 6 bases, with 5 bases between them. The CDR3 loop is CASSLGHDTQYF. In DNA, the CDR3 is TGTGCCAGCAGCTTAGGTCACGATACGCAGTATTTT. Supplemented by reference TRBV11-2 and TRBJ2-3, the full variable domain reads EAGVAQSPRYKIIEKRQSVAFWCNPISGHATLYWYQQILGQGPKLLIQFQNNGVVDDSQLPKDRFSAERLKGVDSTLKIQPAKLEDSAVYLCASSLGHDTQYFGPGTRLTVL.

This clonotype was seen a few times. This chain joins TRBV6-2 or TRBV6-3 and TRBJ2-4; 8 bases line up with TRBD2. Germline V lookup: CDR1 MNHEY, CDR2 SVGEGT. The ends lost 7 bases at V and 1 base at J; junction bases unmatched: 9. The CDR3 has 16 residues. The CDR3 loop is CASNEIAGMAKNIQYF. CDR3 coding DNA: TGTGCCAGCAATGAAATAGCGGGAATGGCCAAAAACATTCAGTACTTC.

The rearrangement uses TRBV28 and TRBJ2-5; 10 positions agree with TRBD2. Germline trimming cut 4 bases from V and 2 bases from J; bases unmatched to any gene: 7. The CDR3 totals 16 residues. Germline assignment: CDR1 MDHEN and CDR2 SYDVKM. This CDR3 is CASSSLGAGGQETQYF. CDR3 sequence (DNA): TGTGCCAGCAGTTCACTGGGAGCGGGGGGGCAAGAGACCCAGTACTTC.

The chain links TRBV4-1 to TRBJ1-5; D gene ambiguous. V shed 0 bases and J shed 1 base, with 13 bases lying between them. From germline, CDR1 is MGHRA and CDR2 YSYEKL. This CDR3 is 17 amino acids long. CDR3 DNA sequence: TGCGCCAGCAGCCAAGATCCATTGACGGAGAGCAATCAGCCCCAGCATTTT. Translation gives CASSQDPLTESNQPQHF.